Listed below are T cell receptor beta chains from one sample, sequenced in a study of graft-versus-host responses after intestinal transplantation. The method was immunoSEQ multiplex PCR; TCRdb's version includes in-frame clones alone and lacks a portion of them. The table lists about 93,000 clones, 85% to 95% of them singletons. These receptors lack a known antigen. The sequenced sample was unstimulated CD8+ T cells sorted from spleen or lymph node cells, obtained before intestinal transplant. The receptors shown here come from a human donor who received an intestinal transplant. CDR3s include the opening cysteine and the closing phenylalanine or tryptophan. Fields, in order: clone size, V gene, D gene, J gene, CDR3 DNA, CDR3 protein. A D gene is named only where the DNA matches it firmly. A row's size may be missing; if present it is once, few, many or a size class.

>.|TRBV7-9|TRBD2|TRBJ2-1
TGTGCCAGCAGCTTTACGGGACTAGGTGTACCCTACAATGAGCAGTTCTTC
CASSFTGLGVPYNEQFF
>.|TRBV30|TRBD1|TRBJ1-2
TGTGCCTGGATGGGAAAGGGACAGGGGCGTGGCTACACCTTC
CAWMGKGQGRGYTF
>once|TRBV27|.|TRBJ2-7
TGTGCCAGCAGTTTATCAGGGGGTTTCTACGAGCAGTACTTC
CASSLSGGFYEQYF
>once|TRBV12-5|TRBD2|TRBJ2-7
TGTGCTAGTGTCGGACTAGTAGAGTGGTACGAGCAGTACTTC
CASVGLVEWYEQYF
>.|TRBV19|TRBD2|TRBJ2-5
TGTGCCAGTAGTATCGATAGCGGGGGGGCCCTCGAGACCCAGTACTTC
CASSIDSGGALETQYF
>.|TRBV6-1|.|TRBJ1-3
TGTGCCAGCAGTGAAGCAGATCTCAAGGCCTCGGCGGGAGATGGAAACACCATATATTTT
CASSEADLKASAGDGNTIYF
>.|TRBV28|.|TRBJ2-1
TGTGCCAGCAGTATCGACCCCTCCCAGGGCAATGAGCAGTTCTTC
CASSIDPSQGNEQFF
>once|TRBV27|.|TRBJ1-2
TGTGCCAGCAGTTTAGGCAGGGGCTATGGCTACACCTTC
CASSLGRGYGYTF
>.|TRBV11-2|TRBD2|TRBJ2-1
TGTGCCAGCAGCCCTGGACTAGGACTCTACAATGAGCAGTTCTTC
CASSPGLGLYNEQFF
>.|TRBV7-3|TRBD2|TRBJ2-1
TGTGCCAGCAGCCTAACTGAAGGACTAGCGGGGGGAAGCTCCTACAATGAGCAGTTCTTC
CASSLTEGLAGGSSYNEQFF
>.|TRBV7-8|TRBD1|TRBJ2-1
TGTGCCAGCAGCTTAGAAGCTGGACAGGGGGCAGACAATGAGCAGTTCTTC
CASSLEAGQGADNEQFF
>.|TRBV19|.|TRBJ1-2
TGTGCCAGTAGTATAGGAGCGTACGGATGGGGCTACACCTTC
CASSIGAYGWGYTF
>.|TRBV28|TRBD1|TRBJ1-2
TGTGCCAGCAGTTTATCCACACAGGGGGCTGACTATGGCTACACCTTC
CASSLSTQGADYGYTF
>.|TRBV19|.|TRBJ1-1
TGTGCCAGTAGCTTAAGGGGCGCGAACACTGAAGCTTTCTTT
CASSLRGANTEAFF
>.|TRBV19|.|TRBJ1-1
TGTGCCAGTAGTATTCGTCACAGCCCGAACACTGAAGCTTTCTTT
CASSIRHSPNTEAFF
>.|TRBV9|.|TRBJ2-7
TGTGCCAGCAGCGGGAGTGCAAAGTCCCACGAGCAGTACTTC
CASSGSAKSHEQYF
>.|TRBV4-2|TRBD1|TRBJ2-7
TGTGCCAGCAGCCAAGAACCGGGACAGGGAGCCTACGAGCAGTACTTC
CASSQEPGQGAYEQYF
>.|TRBV28|.|TRBJ2-7
TGTGCCAGCAGTTTAGGGCAGTACTACGAGCAGTACTTC
CASSLGQYYEQYF
>.|TRBV30|.|TRBJ2-7
TGTGCCTGGAGTACCCGACTATCCTCCTACGAGCAGTACTTC
CAWSTRLSSYEQYF
>.|TRBV6-5|.|TRBJ1-6
TGTGCCAGCAGTTATGGACAGATAAATTCACCCCTCCACTTT
CASSYGQINSPLHF
>.|TRBV11-2|.|TRBJ1-2
TGTGCCAGCAGCTTTAACAGGGCCCTACTTAACTATGGCTACACCTTC
CASSFNRALLNYGYTF
>.|TRBV5-1|.|TRBJ1-6
TGCGCCAGCAGCCCTGGGACACTTCGCGCCTATAATTCACCCCTCCACTTT
CASSPGTLRAYNSPLHF